This T cell receptor beta chain was profiled in a study of T cells in Graves' hyperthyroidism and ophthalmopathy. RNA transcripts were the template for amplifying TCR beta CDR3 regions. Researchers ran a first-round RT-PCR on the TCR CDR3 using the HTBI primer set. TCRdb fed the multiplex PCR reads into MiXCR, producing one record per CDR3 protein. The sample consists of over 250,000 distinct CDR3 sequences, roughly an eighth of them appearing once. The CDR3 runs 13 residues. Germline V lookup: CDR1 LNHDA, CDR2 SQIVND (reference sequence). Trimming pared 5 bases from V and 7 bases from J, leaving 12 bases between.

Sample: blood. This chain links TRBV19 with TRBJ2-1; D possibly corresponds to TRBD2 (7 bases). The receptor's source is a woman aged 35 to 49 with Graves' ophthalmopathy. The CDR3 is CASSLEGGNEQFF. CDR3 nucleotide sequence: TGTGCCAGTAGTCTCGAGGGGGGGAATGAGCAGTTCTTC.